This T cell receptor (beta chain) came from a study of blood T cell repertoires in COVID-19. Turning to the study itself: PBMCs, B-cell-depleted T cells, or T cells were the source of the cDNA or gDNA that made up the material.

Germline loops: CDR1 MNHEY, CDR2 SVGEGT. CDR3 length equals 16 residues. V lost 6 bases, J lost 4 bases, and 19 bases lay in between. How the authors handled the data: Reference gene primer amplification in the assay estimated nucleated cell counts. Using immunoSEQ multiplex PCR, the repertoire was profiled, and TCRdb retains in-frame clones only, with some absent. V and J calls and clone size are those listed in that table; D and trimming were worked out from the DNA. The repertoire holds around 190,000 clones, with about 80% as singletons. The rearrangement joins TRBV6-2 or TRBV6-3 to TRBJ2-1; tentative D call: TRBD2 (6 bases). The TCR comes from a man between 65 and 85 years old with active or convalescent COVID-19. The sequencing sample was made of peripheral blood. The CDR3 DNA reads TGTGCCAGCAGCCTGAACCGGGACTTTCCTTACAATGAGCAGTTCTTC. Translating gives CASSLNRDFPYNEQFF.